This T cell receptor (beta chain) was identified in a study of regulatory T cells in long-lasting Graves disease. CDR1 is PRHDT and CDR2 is FYEKMQ in the germline V gene (reference sequence). Trimming shortened V by 3 bases and J by 2 bases, and 5 bases separated the two germline ends. The CDR3 is 14 amino acids. This clonotype was seen a handful of times. Regarding time point: newly diagnosed GD, antithyroid drugs for less than 3 months. RNA from PBMCs was the source of the TCR library. Library construction for TCR beta used iRepertoire HTBI primers and Arm-PCR of CDR3 regions. TCRdb reprocessed the multiplex PCR reads via MiXCR and lists one record per CDR3 protein. Of about 440,000 distinct CDR3 sequences in the sample, approximately 16% were seen once. These data were also reused for a study on T cells in Graves' hyperthyroidism and ophthalmopathy.

The sequenced sample was peripheral blood mononuclear cells (PBMCs), obtained at new diagnosis, from a patient treated with antithyroid drugs. The sequence came from a woman in her 30s with Graves disease. The V call is TRBV13, the J call TRBJ2-6; no firm D call. CDR3 DNA sequence: TGTGCCAGCAGCTTTCAGGCTGGGGCCAACGTCCTGACTTTC. It yields the protein CASSFQAGANVLTF.